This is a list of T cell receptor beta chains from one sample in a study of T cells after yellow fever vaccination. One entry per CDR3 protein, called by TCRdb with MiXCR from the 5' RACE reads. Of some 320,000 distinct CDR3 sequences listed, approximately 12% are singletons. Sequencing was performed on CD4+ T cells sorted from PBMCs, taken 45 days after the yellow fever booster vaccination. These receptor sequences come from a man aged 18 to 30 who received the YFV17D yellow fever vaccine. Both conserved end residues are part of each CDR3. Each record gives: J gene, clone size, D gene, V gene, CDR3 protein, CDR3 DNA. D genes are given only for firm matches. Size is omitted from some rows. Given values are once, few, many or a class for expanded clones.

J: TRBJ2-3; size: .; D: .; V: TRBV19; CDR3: CASSISTAYTDTQYF; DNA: TGTGCCAGTAGTATCTCCACGGCCTACACAGATACGCAGTATTTT
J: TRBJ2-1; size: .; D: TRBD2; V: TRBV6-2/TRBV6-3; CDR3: CASRRLAGTYNEQFF; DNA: TGTGCCAGCAGGCGACTAGCGGGGACCTACAATGAGCAGTTCTTC
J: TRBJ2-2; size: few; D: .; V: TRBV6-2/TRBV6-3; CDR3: CASRVPGELFF; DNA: TGTGCCAGCAGGGTACCCGGGGAGCTGTTTTTT
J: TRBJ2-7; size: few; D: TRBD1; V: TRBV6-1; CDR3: CASSGTGGYEQYF; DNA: TGTGCCAGCAGTGGGACAGGGGGCTACGAGCAGTACTTC
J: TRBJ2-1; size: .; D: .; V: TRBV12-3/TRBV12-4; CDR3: CASSIRGQYNEQFF; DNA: TGTGCCAGCAGTATAAGGGGACAATACAATGAGCAGTTCTTC
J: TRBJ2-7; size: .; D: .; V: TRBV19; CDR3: CASTMGNLPYEQYF; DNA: TGTGCCAGTACCATGGGGAATCTTCCCTACGAGCAGTACTTC
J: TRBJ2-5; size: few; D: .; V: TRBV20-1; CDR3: CSAKGPLRYQETQYF; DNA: TGCAGTGCTAAAGGCCCCCTTCGGTACCAAGAGACCCAGTACTTC
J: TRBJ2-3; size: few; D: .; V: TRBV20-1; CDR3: CSASVGAGDTQYF; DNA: TGCAGTGCTAGTGTGGGGGCTGGGGATACGCAGTATTTT
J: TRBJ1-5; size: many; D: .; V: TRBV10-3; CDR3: CAISERAGGSNQPQHF; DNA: TGTGCCATCAGTGAACGGGCAGGTGGGAGCAATCAGCCCCAGCATTTT
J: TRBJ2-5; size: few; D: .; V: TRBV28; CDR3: CASTPIDSQETQYF; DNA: TGTGCCAGCACCCCCATAGACAGCCAAGAGACCCAGTACTTC